This TCR beta chain was identified during a study of blood T cell repertoires in COVID-19. Participants were placed into cohorts based on the clinical history they reported. Original methodology: Nucleated cell number was recorded as an estimate derived from reference gene primer amplification. Only in-frame clones appear in the TCRdb table, and some are missing; sequencing was by immunoSEQ multiplex PCR. D and trimming were read from the DNA, whereas the V and J calls and clone size are those reported in that table. Among hundreds of thousands of clones listed, around four fifths were seen once. V shed 1 base and J shed 4 bases, with 13 bases lying between them. Germline V gene data show CDR1 as MNHNS and CDR2 as SASEGT. The CDR3 length is 16 residues.

Sequencing was carried out using PBMCs or T cells enriched from blood (not recorded which). The source is a woman aged 40 to 55 who had been exposed to COVID-19. The chain carries TRBV6-1 and TRBJ1-4, with D possibly matching TRBD1 (5 bases). CDR3 in DNA: TGTGCCAGCAGTGAAGTCTGGGCAGGGCTTAATGAAAAACTGTTTTTT. Translated: CASSEVWAGLNEKLFF.